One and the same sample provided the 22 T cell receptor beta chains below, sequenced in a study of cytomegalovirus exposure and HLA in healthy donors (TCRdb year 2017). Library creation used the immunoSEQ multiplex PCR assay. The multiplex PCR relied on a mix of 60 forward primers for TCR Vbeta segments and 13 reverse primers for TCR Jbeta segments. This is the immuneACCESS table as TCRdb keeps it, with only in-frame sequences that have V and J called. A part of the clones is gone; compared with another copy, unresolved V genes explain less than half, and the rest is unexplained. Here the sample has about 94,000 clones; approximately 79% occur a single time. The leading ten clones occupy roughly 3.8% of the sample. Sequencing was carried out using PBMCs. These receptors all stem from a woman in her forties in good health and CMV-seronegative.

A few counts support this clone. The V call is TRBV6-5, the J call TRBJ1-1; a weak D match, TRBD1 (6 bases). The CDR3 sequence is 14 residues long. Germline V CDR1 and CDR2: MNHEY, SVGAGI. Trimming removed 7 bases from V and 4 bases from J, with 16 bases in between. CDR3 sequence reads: CASMGLRGGTEAFF. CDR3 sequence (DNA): TGTGCCAGCATGGGCTTACGAGGGGGCACTGAAGCTTTCTTT.

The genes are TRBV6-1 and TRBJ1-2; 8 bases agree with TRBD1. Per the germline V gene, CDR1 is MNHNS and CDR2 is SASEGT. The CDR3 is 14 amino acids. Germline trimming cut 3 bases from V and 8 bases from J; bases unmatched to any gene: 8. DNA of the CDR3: TGTGCCAGCAGTGAGGTCGCAGGGGGCTGGGGCTACACCTTC. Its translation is CASSEVAGGWGYTF.

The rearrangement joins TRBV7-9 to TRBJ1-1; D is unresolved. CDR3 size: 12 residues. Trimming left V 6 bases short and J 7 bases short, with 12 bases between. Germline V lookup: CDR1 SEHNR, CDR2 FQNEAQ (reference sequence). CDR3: CASSVAGFEAFF. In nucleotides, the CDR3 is TGTGCCAGCAGTGTGGCGGGTTTTGAAGCTTTCTTT.

The CDR3 reads CASSAGQGIISGSTF. The CDR3 coding sequence is TGTGCCAGCAGCGCAGGACAGGGGATAATAAGCGGTAGCACCTTC. The chain has TRBV5-6 and TRBJ1-2; 9 bases agree with TRBD1. The CDR3 runs to 15 residues. The germline V gene has CDR1 SGHDT and CDR2 YYEEEE. V trimming: 4 bases; J trimming: 13 bases; junction bases outside the gene matches: 17.

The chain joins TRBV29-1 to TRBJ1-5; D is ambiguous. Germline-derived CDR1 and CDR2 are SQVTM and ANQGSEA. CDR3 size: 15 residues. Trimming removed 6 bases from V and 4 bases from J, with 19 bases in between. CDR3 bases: TGCAGCGTGGTGTTAGGCGGAGTGGAGAATCAGCCCCAGCATTTT. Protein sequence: CSVVLGGVENQPQHF. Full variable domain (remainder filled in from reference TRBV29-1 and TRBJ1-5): SAVISQKPSRDICQRGTSLTIQCQVDSQVTMMFWYRQQPGQSLTLIATANQGSEATYESGFVIDKFPISRPNLTFSTLTVSNMSPEDSSIYLCSVVLGGVENQPQHFGDGTRLSIL.

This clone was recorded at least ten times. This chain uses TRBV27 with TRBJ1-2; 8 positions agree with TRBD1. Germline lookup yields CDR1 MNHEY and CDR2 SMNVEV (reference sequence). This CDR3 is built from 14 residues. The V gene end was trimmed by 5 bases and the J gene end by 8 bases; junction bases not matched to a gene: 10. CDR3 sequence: CASSPLDRDKGYTF. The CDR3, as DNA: TGTGCCAGCAGTCCCCTGGACAGGGATAAAGGCTACACCTTC.

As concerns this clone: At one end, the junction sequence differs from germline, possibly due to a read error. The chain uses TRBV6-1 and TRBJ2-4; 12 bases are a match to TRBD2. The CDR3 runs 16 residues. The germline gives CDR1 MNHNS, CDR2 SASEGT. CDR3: CASSERLAGGLGQLDF. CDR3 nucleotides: TGTGCCAGCAGTGAACGCCTAGCGGGGGGGCTGGGGCAGTTGGACTTC.

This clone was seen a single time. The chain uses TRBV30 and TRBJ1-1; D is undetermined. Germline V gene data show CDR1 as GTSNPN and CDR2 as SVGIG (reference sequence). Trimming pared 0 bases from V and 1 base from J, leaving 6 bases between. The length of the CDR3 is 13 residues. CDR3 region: CAWSVTENTEAFF. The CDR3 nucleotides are TGTGCCTGGAGTGTCACAGAGAACACTGAAGCTTTCTTT.

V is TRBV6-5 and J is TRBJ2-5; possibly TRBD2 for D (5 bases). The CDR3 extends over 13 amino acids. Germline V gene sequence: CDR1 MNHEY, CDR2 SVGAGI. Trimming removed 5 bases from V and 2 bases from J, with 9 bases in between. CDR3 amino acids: CASSPGIQETQYF. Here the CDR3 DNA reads TGTGCCAGCAGTCCCGGGATTCAAGAGACCCAGTACTTC.

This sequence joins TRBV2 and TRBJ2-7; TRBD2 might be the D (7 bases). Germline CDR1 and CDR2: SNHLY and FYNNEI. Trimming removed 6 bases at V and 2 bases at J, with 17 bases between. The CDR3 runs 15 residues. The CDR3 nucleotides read TGTGCCAGCAGATCATTGCGGGGGCTTCCCTACGAGCAGTACTTC. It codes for CASRSLRGLPYEQYF.

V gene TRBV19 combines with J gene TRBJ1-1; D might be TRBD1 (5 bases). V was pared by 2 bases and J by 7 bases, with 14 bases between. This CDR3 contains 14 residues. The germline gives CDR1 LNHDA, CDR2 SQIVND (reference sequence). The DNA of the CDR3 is TGTGCCAGTAGTATATCTTTCGCGGGGGTTGAAGCTTTCTTT. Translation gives CASSISFAGVEAFF.

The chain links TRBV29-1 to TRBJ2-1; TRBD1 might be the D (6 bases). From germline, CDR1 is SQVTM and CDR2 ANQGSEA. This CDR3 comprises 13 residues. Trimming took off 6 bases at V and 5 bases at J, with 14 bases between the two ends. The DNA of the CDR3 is TGCAGCGTGATGAGGGGGTCTAACAATGAGCAGTTCTTC. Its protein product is CSVMRGSNNEQFF.

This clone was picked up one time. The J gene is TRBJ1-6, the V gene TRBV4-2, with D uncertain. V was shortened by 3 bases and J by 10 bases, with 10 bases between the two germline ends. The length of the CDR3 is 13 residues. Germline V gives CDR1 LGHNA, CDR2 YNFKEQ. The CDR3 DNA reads TGTGCCAGCAGCCAGCAAACTGCCTCACCCCTCCACTTT. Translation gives CASSQQTASPLHF.

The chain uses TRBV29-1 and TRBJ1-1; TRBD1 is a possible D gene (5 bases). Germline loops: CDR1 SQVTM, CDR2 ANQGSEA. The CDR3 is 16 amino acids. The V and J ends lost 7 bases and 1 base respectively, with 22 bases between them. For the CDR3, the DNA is TGCAGCGCCAGAGACGGGGGAGGGACTTCGAACACTGAAGCTTTCTTT. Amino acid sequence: CSARDGGGTSNTEAFF.

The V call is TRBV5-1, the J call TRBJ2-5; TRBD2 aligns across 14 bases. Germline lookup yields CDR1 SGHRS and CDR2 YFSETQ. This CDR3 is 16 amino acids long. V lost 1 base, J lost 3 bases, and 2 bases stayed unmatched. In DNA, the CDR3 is TGCGCCAGCAGCTTGTGGGGACTAGCGGGGGAAGAGACCCAGTACTTC. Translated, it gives CASSLWGLAGEETQYF.

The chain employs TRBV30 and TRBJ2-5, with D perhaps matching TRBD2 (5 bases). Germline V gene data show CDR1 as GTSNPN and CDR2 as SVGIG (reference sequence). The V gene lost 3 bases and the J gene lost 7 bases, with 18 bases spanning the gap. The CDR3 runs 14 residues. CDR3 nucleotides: TGTGCCTGGAGACCGGGCAGCGGATGGGGGACCCAGTACTTC. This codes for CAWRPGSGWGTQYF.

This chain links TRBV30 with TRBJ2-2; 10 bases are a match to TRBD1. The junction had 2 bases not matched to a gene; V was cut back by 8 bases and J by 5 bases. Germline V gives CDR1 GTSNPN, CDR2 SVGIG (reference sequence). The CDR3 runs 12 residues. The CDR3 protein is CAKDRGTGELFF. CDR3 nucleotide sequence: TGTGCCAAGGACAGGGGGACCGGGGAGCTGTTTTTT.

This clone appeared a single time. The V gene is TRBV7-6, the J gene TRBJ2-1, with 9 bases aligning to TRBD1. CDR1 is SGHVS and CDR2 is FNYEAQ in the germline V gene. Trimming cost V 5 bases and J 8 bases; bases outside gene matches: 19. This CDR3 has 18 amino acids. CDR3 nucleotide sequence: TGTGCCAGCAGCCCAGGTAGGGGCGCTAGGGACAGGGAAGATGAGCAGTTCTTC. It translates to CASSPGRGARDREDEQFF.

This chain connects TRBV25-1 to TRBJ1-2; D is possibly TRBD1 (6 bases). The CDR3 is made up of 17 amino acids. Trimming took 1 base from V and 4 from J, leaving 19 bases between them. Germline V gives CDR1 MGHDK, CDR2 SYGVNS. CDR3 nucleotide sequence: TGTGCCAGCAGTGAATCGGGGGCAGGGAGGGGGGGCTATGGCTACACCTTC. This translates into CASSESGAGRGGYGYTF.

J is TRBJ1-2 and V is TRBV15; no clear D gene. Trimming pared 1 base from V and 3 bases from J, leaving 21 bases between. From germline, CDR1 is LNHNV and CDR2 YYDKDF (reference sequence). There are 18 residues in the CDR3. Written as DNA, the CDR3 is TGTGCCACCAGCAGAGGGGAGGGCAGATTCGATCACTACTATGGCTACACCTTC. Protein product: CATSRGEGRFDHYYGYTF.

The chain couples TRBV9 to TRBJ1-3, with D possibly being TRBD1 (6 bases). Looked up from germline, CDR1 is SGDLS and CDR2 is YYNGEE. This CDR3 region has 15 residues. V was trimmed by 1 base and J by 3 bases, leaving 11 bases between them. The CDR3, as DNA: TGTGCCAGCAGCGTATCGACAGGTGGTGGAAACACCATATATTTT. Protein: CASSVSTGGGNTIYF.

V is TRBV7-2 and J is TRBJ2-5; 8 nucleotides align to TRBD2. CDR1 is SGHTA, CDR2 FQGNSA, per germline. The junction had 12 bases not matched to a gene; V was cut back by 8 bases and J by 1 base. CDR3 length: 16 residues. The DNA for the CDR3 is TGTGCCAGCCGGGGGGGGAGCGGGGGCATCCAAGAGACCCAGTACTTC. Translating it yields CASRGGSGGIQETQYF.